This T cell receptor (beta chain) stems from a study of beta chain features in type 1 diabetes. Findings of the study overall: Patients' naive, central memory and Treg TCRB repertoires seemed closer to one another than those of healthy donors. In all four CD4+ subsets, TCRB CDR3 length was significantly, moderately reduced in type 1 diabetes. PCR might preferentially amplify shorter templates, equally in patients and controls.

This clone was counted a few times. Its antigen is currently unknown. The length of the CDR3 is 15 residues. CDR1 and CDR2 from the germline V gene are SGHNT and YYREEE (reference sequence). V lost 4 bases, J lost 2 bases, and 13 bases lay in between. CD45RO/CCR7/CD25/CD127/CD95/CD27 staining was used to isolate CD4+ naive, central memory, regulatory and stem cell-like memory cells by sorting. The entirety of the isolated RNA underwent reverse transcription, so expressed TCRB transcripts were sequenced. Data came from immunoSEQ multiplex PCR; TCRdb stores just in-frame clones and leaves some out. The data hold about 370,000 clones, with 9.6% observed a single time.

V gene TRBV5-4 combines with J gene TRBJ2-1; D is tentatively TRBD1 or TRBD2 (6 bases each). Sequencing was performed on central memory CD4+ T cells from blood. This TCR came from a man aged 25-40 years with type 1 diabetes. CDR3 nucleotides: TGTGCCAGCAGCGGTGATGGGGGGCCCTACAATGAGCAGTTCTTC. Translation gives CASSGDGGPYNEQFF.